This T cell receptor (beta chain) was recovered during a study of regulatory T cells in long-lasting Graves disease. Germline V lookup: CDR1 ENHRY, CDR2 SYGVKD. V lost 2 bases, J lost 2 bases, and 4 bases lay in between. The length of the CDR3 is 12 residues. This clonotype turned up a few times. Time point noted: persistent/refractory GD, antithyroid drugs over 5 years with positive TRAb. Preparation of the TCR library used RNA extracted from PBMCs. Sequencing libraries for TCR beta were prepared with iRepertoire HTBI primers and Arm-PCR of CDR3 regions. TCRdb independently ran MiXCR on the multiplex PCR reads; one entry per CDR3 protein. The sample yields about 430,000 distinct CDR3 sequences, approximately 22% seen once.

The input for sequencing was peripheral blood mononuclear cells (PBMCs), taken when the disease was refractory, from a patient treated with antithyroid drugs. The V gene is TRBV10-3, the J gene TRBJ2-7; D gene unclear. This clonotype was obtained from a female donor with Graves disease. The DNA of the CDR3 is TGTGCCATCAGTGAGCCGACCTACGAGCAGTACTTC. Protein: CAISEPTYEQYF.